This note documents a single T cell receptor (beta chain) sequence. This record belongs to a study of shared clonotypes between healthy human individuals. Study summary: Ranging from 18 to 49 in age, donors were a couple of women and three men.

When replicate PCRs were run on unsorted PBMC, they used approximately 290 ng DNA, approximately 30,000 T cell genomes. Clones were read by immunoSEQ multiplex PCR, and TCRdb kept only the in-frame ones, dropping some. This table has hundreds of thousands of clones, roughly 79% appearing once. Trimming removed 5 bases at V and 4 bases at J, with 14 bases between. Germline V gives CDR1 SGHTA, CDR2 FQGTGA. This CDR3 spans 14 amino acids. Donors comprised healthy HIV-negative adults lacking recent acute infections or vaccinations. The source is a woman aged 40 to 50 in good health. Some clones in this sample may be carry-over from other donors' samples. The chain couples TRBV7-3 to TRBJ2-5, with D perhaps matching TRBD2 (6 bases). The material sequenced was PBMCs. The DNA for the CDR3 is TGTGCCAGCAGCCCCGGCGGGGCGGGAGAGACCCAGTACTTC. This gives the protein CASSPGGAGETQYF. The whole variable domain, filled in from reference TRBV7-3 and TRBJ2-5, reads GAGVSQTPSNKVTEKGKYVELRCDPISGHTALYWYRQSLGQGPEFLIYFQGTGAADDSGLPNDRFFAVRPEGSVSTLKIQRTERGDSAVYLCASSPGGAGETQYFGPGTRLLVL.